A selection of T cell receptor beta chains follows, all from one sample in a study of cytomegalovirus exposure and HLA in healthy donors. Using immunoSEQ multiplex PCR, the repertoire was profiled, and TCRdb retains in-frame clones only, with some absent. The data contain about 160,000 clones, around four fifths of them seen just once; the ten biggest clones take up 1.3%. The sequenced sample consisted of PBMCs. The receptors here all came from a woman aged 45-65 years in good health and CMV-seronegative. CDR3s include the opening cysteine and the closing phenylalanine or tryptophan. A D gene is named only where the DNA matches it firmly. Size is omitted from some rows. Given values are once, few, many or a class for expanded clones.

TRBJ1-1	TRBV14	.	.	CASSLQGRDTEAFF	TGTGCCAGCAGCCTACAGGGAAGAGACACTGAAGCTTTCTTT
TRBJ2-7	TRBV11-3	.	.	CASSQSEALGYEQYF	TGTGCCAGCAGCCAATCGGAGGCTCTGGGCTACGAGCAGTACTTC
TRBJ1-1	TRBV5-6	.	.	CASTPIGRGTEAFF	TGTGCCAGCACCCCGATAGGAAGGGGCACTGAAGCTTTCTTT
TRBJ1-2	TRBV29-1	.	.	CSVEGLRGGALGYTF	TGCAGCGTTGAAGGTCTAAGGGGGGGGGCTCTCGGCTACACCTTC
TRBJ2-7	TRBV4-3	.	.	CASSQASQAYEQYF	TGCGCCAGCAGCCAAGCGAGTCAGGCCTACGAGCAGTACTTC
TRBJ2-7	TRBV18	.	.	CASSPSGISSYEQYF	TGTGCCAGCTCACCATCAGGGATTAGCTCCTACGAGCAGTACTTC
TRBJ2-5	TRBV15	TRBD2	.	CATSSRLAVTETQYF	TGTGCCACCAGCAGTCGACTAGCGGTAACTGAGACCCAGTACTTC
TRBJ1-2	TRBV28	TRBD1	few	CASRGRGGEVYGYTF	TGTGCCAGCAGAGGGAGAGGGGGCGAGGTCTATGGCTACACCTTC
TRBJ1-2	TRBV19	TRBD1	.	CASFRTGVYGYTF	TGTGCCAGTTTTCGGACAGGAGTCTATGGCTACACCTTC
TRBJ2-2	TRBV18	TRBD1	.	CASSPLGQGGSNTGELFF	TGTGCCAGCTCACCGTTAGGACAGGGAGGCTCGAACACCGGGGAGCTGTTTTTT
TRBJ2-5	TRBV4-1	.	.	CASSPGPTVQETQYF	TGCGCCAGCAGCCCGGGTCCCACTGTACAAGAGACCCAGTACTTC
TRBJ2-3	TRBV11-3	TRBD1	.	CASSSDRVSDTQYF	TGTGCCAGCAGCTCAGACAGGGTATCAGATACGCAGTATTTT
TRBJ1-3	TRBV19	.	.	CASSRSGGPSGNTIYF	TGTGCCAGTAGTAGGAGCGGGGGACCCTCTGGAAACACCATATATTTT
TRBJ2-4	TRBV28	.	.	CASYRVGLNIQYF	TGTGCCAGCTACAGGGTTGGTCTAAACATTCAGTACTTC
TRBJ1-3	TRBV6-5	TRBD1	.	CASSWGQGNTIYF	TGTGCCAGCAGTTGGGGACAGGGAAACACCATATATTTT
TRBJ2-2	TRBV5-1	.	few	CASSLVSYRTNTGELFF	TGCGCCAGCAGCTTGGTTAGCTATAGAACGAACACCGGGGAGCTGTTTTTT
TRBJ2-1	TRBV27	TRBD2	.	CASTSPGVGGAYNEQFF	TGTGCCAGCACCAGCCCTGGGGTGGGGGGGGCCTACAATGAGCAGTTCTTC
TRBJ2-5	TRBV30	.	few	CAWDTKETQYF	TGTGCCTGGGACACCAAAGAGACCCAGTACTTC
TRBJ1-5	TRBV27	.	.	CASKSSGHGQPQHF	TGTGCCAGCAAGAGCAGCGGGCATGGTCAGCCCCAGCATTTT
TRBJ2-1	TRBV6-5	.	few	CASNIGDEQFF	TGTGCCAGCAATATCGGGGATGAGCAGTTCTTC